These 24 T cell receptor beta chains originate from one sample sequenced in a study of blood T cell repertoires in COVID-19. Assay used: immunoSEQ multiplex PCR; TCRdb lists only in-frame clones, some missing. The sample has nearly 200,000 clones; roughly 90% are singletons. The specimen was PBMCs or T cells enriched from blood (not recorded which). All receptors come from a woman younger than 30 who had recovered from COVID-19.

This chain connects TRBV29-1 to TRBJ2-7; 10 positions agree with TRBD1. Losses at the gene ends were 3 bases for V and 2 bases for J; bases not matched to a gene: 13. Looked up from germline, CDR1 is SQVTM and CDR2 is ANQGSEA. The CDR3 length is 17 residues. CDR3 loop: CSVEMELGQGSPYEQYF. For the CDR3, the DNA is TGCAGCGTTGAGATGGAGTTGGGACAGGGGTCCCCCTACGAGCAGTACTTC.

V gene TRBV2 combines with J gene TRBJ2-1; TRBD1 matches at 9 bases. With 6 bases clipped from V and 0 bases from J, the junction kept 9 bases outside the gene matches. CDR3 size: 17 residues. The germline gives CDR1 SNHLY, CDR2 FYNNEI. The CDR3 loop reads CASSGTGRSSSYNEQFF. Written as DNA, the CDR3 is TGTGCCAGCAGCGGGACAGGGCGATCAAGCTCCTACAATGAGCAGTTCTTC.

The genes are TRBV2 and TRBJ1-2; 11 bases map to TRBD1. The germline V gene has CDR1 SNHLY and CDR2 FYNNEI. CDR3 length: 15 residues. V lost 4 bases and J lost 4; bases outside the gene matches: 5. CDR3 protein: CASSGGTGGFYGYTF. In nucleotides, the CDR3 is TGTGCCAGCAGTGGAGGGACAGGGGGTTTCTATGGCTACACCTTC.

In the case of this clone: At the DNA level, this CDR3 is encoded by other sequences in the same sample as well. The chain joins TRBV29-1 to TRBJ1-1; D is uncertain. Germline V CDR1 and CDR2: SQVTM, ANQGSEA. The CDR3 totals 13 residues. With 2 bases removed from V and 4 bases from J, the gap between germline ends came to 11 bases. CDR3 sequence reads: CSVERQLSTEAFF. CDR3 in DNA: TGCAGCGTTGAACGCCAACTATCCACTGAAGCTTTCTTT.

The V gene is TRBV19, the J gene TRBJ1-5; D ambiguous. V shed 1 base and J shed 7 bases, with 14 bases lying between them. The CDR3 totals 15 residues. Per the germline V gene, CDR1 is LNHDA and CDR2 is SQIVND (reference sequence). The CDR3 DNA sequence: TGTGCCAGTAGTATAGGTCATGCGGGAGGCCAGCCCCAGCATTTT. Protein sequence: CASSIGHAGGQPQHF.

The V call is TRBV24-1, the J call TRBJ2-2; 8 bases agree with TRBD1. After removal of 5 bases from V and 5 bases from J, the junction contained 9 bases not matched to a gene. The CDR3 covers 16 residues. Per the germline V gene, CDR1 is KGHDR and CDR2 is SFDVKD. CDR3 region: CATSVSGTGVTGELFF. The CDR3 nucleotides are TGTGCCACCAGTGTCTCCGGGACAGGAGTAACCGGGGAGCTGTTTTTT.

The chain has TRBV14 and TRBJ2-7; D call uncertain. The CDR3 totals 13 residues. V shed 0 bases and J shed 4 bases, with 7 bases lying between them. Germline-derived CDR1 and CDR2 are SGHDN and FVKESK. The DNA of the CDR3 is TGTGCCAGCAGCCAAGATAGCCGATACGAGCAGTACTTC. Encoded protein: CASSQDSRYEQYF. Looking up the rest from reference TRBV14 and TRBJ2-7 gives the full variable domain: EAGVTQFPSHSVIEKGQTVTLRCDPISGHDNLYWYRRVMGKEIKFLLHFVKESKQDESGMPNNRFLAERTGGTYSTLKVQPAELEDSGVYFCASSQDSRYEQYFGPGTRLTVT.

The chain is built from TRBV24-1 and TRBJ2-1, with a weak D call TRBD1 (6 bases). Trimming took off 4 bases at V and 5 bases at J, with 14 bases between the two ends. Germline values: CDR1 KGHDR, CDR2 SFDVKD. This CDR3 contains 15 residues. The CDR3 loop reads CATSDRFEGDNEQFF. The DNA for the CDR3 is TGTGCCACCAGTGACCGCTTTGAGGGGGACAATGAGCAGTTCTTC.

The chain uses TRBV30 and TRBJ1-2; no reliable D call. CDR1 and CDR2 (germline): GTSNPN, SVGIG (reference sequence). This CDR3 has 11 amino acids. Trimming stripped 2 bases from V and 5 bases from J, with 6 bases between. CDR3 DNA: TGTGCCTGGAGTAGAGGGTATGGCTACACCTTC. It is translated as CAWSRGYGYTF.

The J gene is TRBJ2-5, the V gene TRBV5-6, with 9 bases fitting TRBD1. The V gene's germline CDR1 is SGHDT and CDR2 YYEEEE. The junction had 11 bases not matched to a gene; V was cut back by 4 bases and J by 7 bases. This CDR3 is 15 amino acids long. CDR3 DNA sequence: TGTGCCAGCAGCGGAAACAGGGGGCGGGGTGGGACCCAGTACTTC. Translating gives CASSGNRGRGGTQYF.

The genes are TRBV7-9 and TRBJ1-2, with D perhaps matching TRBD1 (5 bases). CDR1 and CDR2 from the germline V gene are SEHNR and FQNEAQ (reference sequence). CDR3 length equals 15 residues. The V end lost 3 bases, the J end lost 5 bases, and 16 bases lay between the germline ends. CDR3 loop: CASSFPAGGDYGYTF. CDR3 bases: TGTGCCAGCAGCTTCCCGGCCGGGGGTGATTATGGCTACACCTTC. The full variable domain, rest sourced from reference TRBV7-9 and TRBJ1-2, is DTGVSQNPRHKITKRGQNVTFRCDPISEHNRLYWYRQTLGQGPEFLTYFQNEAQLEKSRLLSDRFSAERPKGSFSTLEIQRTEQGDSAMYLCASSFPAGGDYGYTFGSGTRLTVV.

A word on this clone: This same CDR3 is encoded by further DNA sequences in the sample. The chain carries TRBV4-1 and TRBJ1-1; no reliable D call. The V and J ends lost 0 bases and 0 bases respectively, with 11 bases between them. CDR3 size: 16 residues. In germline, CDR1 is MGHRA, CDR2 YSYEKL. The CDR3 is CASSQDRLGMNTEAFF. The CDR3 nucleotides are TGCGCCAGCAGCCAAGATCGCTTGGGCATGAACACTGAAGCTTTCTTT.

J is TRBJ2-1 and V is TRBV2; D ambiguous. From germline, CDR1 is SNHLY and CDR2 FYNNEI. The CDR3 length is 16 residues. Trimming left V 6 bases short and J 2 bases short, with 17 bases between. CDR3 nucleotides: TGTGCCAGCAGACCGGGTTTTTACCCCCCCTACAATGAGCAGTTCTTC. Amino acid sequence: CASRPGFYPPYNEQFF. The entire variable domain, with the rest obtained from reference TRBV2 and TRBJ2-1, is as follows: EPEVTQTPSHQVTQMGQEVILRCVPISNHLYFYWYRQILGQKVEFLVSFYNNEISEKSEIFDDQFSVERPDGSNFTLKIRSTKLEDSAMYFCASRPGFYPPYNEQFFGPGTRLTVL.

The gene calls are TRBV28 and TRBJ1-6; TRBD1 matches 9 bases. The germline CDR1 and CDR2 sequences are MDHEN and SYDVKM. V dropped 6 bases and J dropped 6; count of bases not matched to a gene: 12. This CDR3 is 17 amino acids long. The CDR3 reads CASRSTGQGPSNSPLHF. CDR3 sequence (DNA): TGTGCCAGCAGATCCACGGGACAGGGCCCCAGTAATTCACCCCTCCACTTT. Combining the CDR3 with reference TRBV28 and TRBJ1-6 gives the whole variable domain DVKVTQSSRYLVKRTGEKVFLECVQDMDHENMFWYRQDPGLGLRLIYFSYDVKMKEKGDIPEGYSVSREKKERFSLILESASTNQTSMYLCASRSTGQGPSNSPLHFGNGTRLTVT.

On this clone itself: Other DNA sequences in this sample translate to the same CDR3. DNA of the CDR3: TGTGCCAGCAGCGTAGGGCAGTACAATGAGCAGTTCTTC. The encoded protein is CASSVGQYNEQFF. The V and J genes are TRBV9 and TRBJ2-1, with unresolved D. V gave up 0 bases and J gave up 4 bases, with 5 bases separating them. The CDR3 length is 13 residues. The germline V gene has CDR1 SGDLS and CDR2 YYNGEE.

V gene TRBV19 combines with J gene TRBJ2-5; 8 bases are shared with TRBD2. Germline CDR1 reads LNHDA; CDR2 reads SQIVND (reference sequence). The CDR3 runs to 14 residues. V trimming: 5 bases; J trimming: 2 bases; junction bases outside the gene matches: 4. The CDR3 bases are TGTGCCAGTAGTTGGCGGGGGGAACAAGAGACCCAGTACTTC. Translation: CASSWRGEQETQYF. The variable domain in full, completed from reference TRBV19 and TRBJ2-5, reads DGGITQSPKYLFRKEGQNVTLSCEQNLNHDAMYWYRQDPGQGLRLIYYSQIVNDFQKGDIAEGYSVSREKKESFPLTVTSAQKNPTAFYLCASSWRGEQETQYFGPGTRLLVL.

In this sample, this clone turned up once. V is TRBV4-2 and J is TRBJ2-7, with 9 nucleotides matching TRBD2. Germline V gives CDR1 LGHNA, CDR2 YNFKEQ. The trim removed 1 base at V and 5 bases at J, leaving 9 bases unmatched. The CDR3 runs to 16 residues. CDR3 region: CASSQGAGGRKNEQYF. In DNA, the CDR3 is TGTGCCAGCAGCCAAGGTGCGGGGGGGCGAAAAAACGAGCAGTACTTC.

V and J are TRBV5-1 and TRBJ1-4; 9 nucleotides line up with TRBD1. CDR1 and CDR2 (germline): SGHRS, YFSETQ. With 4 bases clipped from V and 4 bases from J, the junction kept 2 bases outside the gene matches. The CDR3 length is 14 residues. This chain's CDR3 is CASSMDRGNEKLFF. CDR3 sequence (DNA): TGCGCCAGCAGCATGGACAGGGGTAATGAAAAACTGTTTTTT.

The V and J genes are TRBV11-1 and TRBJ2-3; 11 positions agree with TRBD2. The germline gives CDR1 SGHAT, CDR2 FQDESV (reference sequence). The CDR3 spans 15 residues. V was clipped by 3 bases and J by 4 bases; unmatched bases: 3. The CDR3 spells CASSFPLAGADTQYF. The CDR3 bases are TGTGCCAGCAGCTTTCCACTAGCGGGGGCAGATACGCAGTATTTT. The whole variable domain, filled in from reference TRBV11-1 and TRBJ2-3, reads EAEVAQSPRYKITEKSQAVAFWCDPISGHATLYWYRQILGQGPELLVQFQDESVVDDSQLPKDRFSAERLKGVDSTLKIQPAELGDSAMYLCASSFPLAGADTQYFGPGTRLTVL.

The CDR3 region has the DNA TGTGCCAGCAGCTTGGGACAGTACACTGAAGCTTTCTTT. It translates to CASSLGQYTEAFF. The chain couples TRBV7-2 to TRBJ1-1, with 7 bases matching TRBD1. Germline V gives CDR1 SGHTA, CDR2 FQGNSA. With 3 bases clipped from V and 3 bases from J, the junction kept 1 base outside the gene matches. CDR3 size: 13 residues.

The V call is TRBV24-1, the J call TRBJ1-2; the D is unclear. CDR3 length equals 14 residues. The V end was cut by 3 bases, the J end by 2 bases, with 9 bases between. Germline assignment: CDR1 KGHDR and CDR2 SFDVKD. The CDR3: CATSDPGVNYGYTF. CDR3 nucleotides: TGTGCCACCAGTGATCCCGGGGTAAACTATGGCTACACCTTC.

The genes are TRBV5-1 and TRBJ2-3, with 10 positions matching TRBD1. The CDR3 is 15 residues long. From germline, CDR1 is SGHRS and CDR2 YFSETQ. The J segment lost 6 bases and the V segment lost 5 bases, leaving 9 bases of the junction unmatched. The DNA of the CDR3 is TGCGCCAGCAGATCCCGGGACAGGGGTTGGGATACGCAGTATTTT. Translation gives CASRSRDRGWDTQYF.

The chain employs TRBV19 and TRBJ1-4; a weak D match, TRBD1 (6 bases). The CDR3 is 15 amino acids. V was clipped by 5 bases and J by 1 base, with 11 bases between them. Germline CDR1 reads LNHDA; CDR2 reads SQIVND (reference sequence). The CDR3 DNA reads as TGTGCCAGTAGTGAAACGGACAGAACTAATGAAAAACTGTTTTTT. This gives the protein CASSETDRTNEKLFF.

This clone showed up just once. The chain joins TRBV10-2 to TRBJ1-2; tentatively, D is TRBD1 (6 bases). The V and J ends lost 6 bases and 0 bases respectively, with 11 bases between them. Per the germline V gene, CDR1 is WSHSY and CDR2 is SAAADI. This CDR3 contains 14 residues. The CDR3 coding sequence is TGCGCCAGCAGGTCCAGGGGTACTAACTATGGCTACACCTTC. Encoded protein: CASRSRGTNYGYTF.